The 10 T cell receptor beta chains presented below share a single source sample, sequenced in a study of OX40 agonist ivuxolimab in advanced cancers. The assay was immunoSEQ multiplex PCR, and TCRdb's table has in-frame clones only and misses some. Counted here are just over 40,000 clones, about nine tenths occurring once; the ten biggest clones make up 20% to 30%. The material sequenced was CD4+ or CD8+ T cells sorted from blood, taken in a trial of the OX40 agonist ivuxolimab. The receptors derive from an adult with an advanced solid tumor such as melanoma, head and neck, liver or kidney cancer.

The J gene is TRBJ2-7, the V gene TRBV6-1; 9 bases map to TRBD2. The CDR3 runs 15 residues. V trimming: 2 bases; J trimming: 3 bases; junction bases outside the gene matches: 5. Germline V gives CDR1 MNHNS, CDR2 SASEGT. The CDR3 nucleotides read TGTGCCAGCAGTGAAAGTGGACTAGCGTTCTACGAGCAGTACTTC. It encodes CASSESGLAFYEQYF.

The rearrangement links TRBV5-6 to TRBJ2-5; D might be TRBD1 (8 bases). The V end lost 4 bases, the J end lost 2 bases, and 12 bases lay between the germline ends. Germline values: CDR1 SGHDT, CDR2 YYEEEE. This CDR3 comprises 14 residues. The CDR3 here is CASSLQGGQETQYF. DNA of the CDR3: TGTGCCAGCAGCCTACAGGGGGGGCAAGAGACCCAGTACTTC.

The chain couples TRBV29-1 to TRBJ2-7; D is unresolved. The CDR3 is made up of 12 amino acids. V dropped 1 base and J dropped 2 bases, with 6 bases sitting between them. CDR1 and CDR2 (germline): SQVTM, ANQGSEA. CDR3 coding DNA: TGCAGCGTTGAAGTCAGAGCCTACGAGCAGTACTTC. Translation: CSVEVRAYEQYF.

The chain couples TRBV5-1 to TRBJ2-2; 12 bases are shared with TRBD2. Germline CDR1 is SGHRS and CDR2 is YFSETQ. The CDR3 is 18 residues long. V dropped 3 bases and J dropped 1; count of bases not matched to a gene: 7. CDR3 DNA sequence: TGCGCCAGCAGCTGGGTTGGACTAGCGGGATTGAACACCGGGGAGCTGTTTTTT. Protein product: CASSWVGLAGLNTGELFF.

The rearrangement joins TRBV27 to TRBJ1-2; tentatively, D is TRBD1 (6 bases). Germline V CDR1 and CDR2: MNHEY, SMNVEV (reference sequence). The CDR3 has 14 amino acids. V was shortened by 2 bases and J by 6 bases, with 13 bases between the two germline ends. CDR3 residues: CASSLLGGADGYTF. The DNA for the CDR3 is TGTGCCAGCAGTTTACTCGGGGGCGCAGATGGCTACACCTTC.

The genes are TRBV29-1 and TRBJ2-7, with 12 nucleotides matching TRBD2. The CDR3 is made up of 15 amino acids. The germline CDR1 and CDR2 sequences are SQVTM and ANQGSEA. After removal of 6 bases from V and 2 bases from J, the junction contained 8 bases not matched to a gene. In nucleotides, the CDR3 is TGCAGCGTGGAGGGACTAGCGGGTTCCACCTACGAGCAGTACTTC. Protein: CSVEGLAGSTYEQYF.

This clone was seen once. The chain employs TRBV6-1 and TRBJ2-1; possibly TRBD1 for D (6 bases). The germline CDR1 and CDR2 sequences are MNHNS and SASEGT. V lost 2 bases, J lost 3 bases, and 11 bases lay in between. The CDR3 consists of 15 residues. CDR3 in amino acids: CASSEKDSGYNEQFF. DNA for the CDR3: TGTGCCAGCAGTGAAAAGGACAGCGGCTACAATGAGCAGTTCTTC.

The chain links TRBV19 to TRBJ1-1; unclear D gene. The germline V and J ends were trimmed by 5 bases and 0 bases, with 16 bases remaining between them. The CDR3 is 16 amino acids. CDR1 is LNHDA and CDR2 is SQIVND in the germline V gene (reference sequence). Here the CDR3 reads CASSSRTRTVNTEAFF. The DNA of the CDR3 is TGTGCCAGTAGTTCACGAACCAGGACGGTGAACACTGAAGCTTTCTTT.

The sample holds one count of this clone. This chain links TRBV19 with TRBJ2-1, with 8 bases lining up with TRBD2. CDR3 length: 16 residues. Per the germline V gene, CDR1 is LNHDA and CDR2 is SQIVND (reference sequence). The junction had 7 bases not matched to a gene; V was cut back by 1 base and J by 5 bases. The CDR3, as DNA: TGTGCCAGTAGTATAGGGGCAGCGGGAGTAGACAATGAGCAGTTCTTC. Translation gives CASSIGAAGVDNEQFF.

This sequence joins TRBV25-1 and TRBJ2-3; D is possibly TRBD2 (6 bases). The CDR3 has 15 residues. CDR1 and CDR2 from the germline V gene are MGHDK and SYGVNS. Deletions cut 10 bases from V and 4 bases from J, with 21 bases between. The CDR3 DNA reads TGTGCCATGGGAGGTTATGTTGGAGCGGCAGATACGCAGTATTTT. Its translation is CAMGGYVGAADTQYF.